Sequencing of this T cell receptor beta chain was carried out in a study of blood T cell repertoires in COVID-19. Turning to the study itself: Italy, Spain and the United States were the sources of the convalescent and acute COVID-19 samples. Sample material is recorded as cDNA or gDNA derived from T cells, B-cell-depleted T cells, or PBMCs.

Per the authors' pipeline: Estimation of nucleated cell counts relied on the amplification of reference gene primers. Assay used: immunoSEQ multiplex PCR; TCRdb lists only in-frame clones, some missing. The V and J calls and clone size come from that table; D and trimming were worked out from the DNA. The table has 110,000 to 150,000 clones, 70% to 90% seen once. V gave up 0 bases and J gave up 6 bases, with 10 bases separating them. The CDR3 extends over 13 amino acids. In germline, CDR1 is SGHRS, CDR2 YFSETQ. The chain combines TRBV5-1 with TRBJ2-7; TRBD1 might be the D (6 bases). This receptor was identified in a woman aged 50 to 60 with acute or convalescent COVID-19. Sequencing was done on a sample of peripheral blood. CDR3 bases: TGCGCCAGCAGCTTGGAACAGGGTCCCGAGCAGTACTTC. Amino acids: CASSLEQGPEQYF.